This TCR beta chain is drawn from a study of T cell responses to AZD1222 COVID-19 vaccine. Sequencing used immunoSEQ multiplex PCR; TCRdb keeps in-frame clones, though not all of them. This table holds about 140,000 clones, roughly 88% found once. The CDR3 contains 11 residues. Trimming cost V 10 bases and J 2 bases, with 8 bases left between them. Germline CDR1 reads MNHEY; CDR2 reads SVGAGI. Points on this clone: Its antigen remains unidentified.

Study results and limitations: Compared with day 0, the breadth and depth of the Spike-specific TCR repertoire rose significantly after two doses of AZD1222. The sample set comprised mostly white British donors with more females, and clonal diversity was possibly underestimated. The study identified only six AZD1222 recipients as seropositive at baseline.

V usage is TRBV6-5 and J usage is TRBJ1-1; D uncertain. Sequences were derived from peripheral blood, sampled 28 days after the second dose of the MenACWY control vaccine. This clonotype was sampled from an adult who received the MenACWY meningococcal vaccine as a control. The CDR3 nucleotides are TGTGCCATCCGGGATAACACTGAAGCTTTCTTT. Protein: CAIRDNTEAFF.